A few counts support the clone carrying this T cell receptor (beta chain). The antigen remains unidentified. Germline-derived CDR1 and CDR2 are MGHRA and YSYEKL. V dropped 1 base and J dropped 5 bases, with 11 bases sitting between them. The CDR3 sequence is 14 residues long. In the ophthalmopathy cohort, Clinical Activity Score was at least 3, NOSPECS grade at least 4, and duration under 3 months. Researchers barred patients who had uncontrolled infection, other autoimmune disease, pregnancy or lactation. This sample was taken from a study of T cells in Graves' hyperthyroidism and ophthalmopathy. At the level of the study: Pretreatment peripheral blood was obtained at initial diagnosis.

Study-wide results and caveats: Blood samples included most of the expanded thyroid clonotypes exceeding 0.001.

The TCR beta CDR3 regions underwent amplification using RNA transcripts as the source. TCR CDR3 underwent first-round RT-PCR with the HTBI primer set. A single record per CDR3 protein comes from TCRdb applying MiXCR to the multiplex PCR reads. The table records approximately 620,000 distinct CDR3 sequences, more than 15% of them present only once. The chain has TRBV4-1 and TRBJ1-1, with unresolved D. The material sequenced was blood. The sequence was obtained from a woman aged 40 to 50 with Graves' ophthalmopathy. The CDR3 sequence is CASSQGTAITEAFF. The CDR3 DNA reads TGCGCCAGCAGCCAAGGTACAGCCATTACTGAAGCTTTCTTT.